These 25 T cell receptor beta chains originate from one sample sequenced in a study of technical replicates of blood from several donors. TCRdb keeps only in-frame clones here, not all; method: immunoSEQ multiplex PCR. The sample shows 78,000 or so clones, 75% to 90% of them seen only once. The sequenced material came from T cells isolated from PBMCs. These receptors all come from a human donor in good health.

The chain links TRBV27 to TRBJ2-7, with D maybe TRBD1 (5 bases). The ends were cut back, 2 bases at V and 6 bases at J, with 14 bases in the middle. The CDR3 spans 14 residues. The germline CDR1 and CDR2 sequences are MNHEY and SMNVEV (reference sequence). The CDR3 DNA follows: TGTGCCAGCAGTTTACAGGGAAGGGGTCGCGAGCAGTACTTC. Its translation is CASSLQGRGREQYF.

This chain joins TRBV5-4 and TRBJ2-1, with D perhaps TRBD2 (6 bases). CDR3 length: 14 amino acids. Germline V gene lookup returns CDR1 SGHNT and CDR2 YYREEE (reference sequence). Trimming shortened V by 0 bases and J by 10 bases, and 14 bases separated the two germline ends. CDR3 sequence: CASSLALAAGEQFF. CDR3 nucleotide sequence: TGTGCCAGCAGCTTGGCCTTAGCGGCGGGGGAGCAGTTCTTC. The full variable domain, rest sourced from reference TRBV5-4 and TRBJ2-1, is ETGVTQSPTHLIKTRGQQVTLRCSSQSGHNTVSWYQQALGQGPQFIFQYYREEENGRGNFPPRFSGLQFPNYSSELNVNALELDDSALYLCASSLALAAGEQFFGPGTRLTVL.

CDR3 bases: TGTGCCAGCAGCCAGTACACTGAAGCTTTCTTT. Encoded protein: CASSQYTEAFF. The rearrangement links TRBV6-5 to TRBJ1-1; D call uncertain. V lost 6 bases and J lost 3, with 5 bases in between. This CDR3 is 11 amino acids long. The V gene's germline CDR1 is MNHEY and CDR2 SVGAGI.

The chain couples TRBV19 to TRBJ2-2, with TRBD2 identical over 7 bases. Trimming at V came to 3 bases and at J to 0 bases, leaving 7 bases not matched to a gene. CDR1 and CDR2 (germline): LNHDA, SQIVND (reference sequence). The CDR3 is 17 amino acids. The CDR3 DNA reads TGTGCCAGTAGTATGTCTAGCGGAAGTTCGAACACCGGGGAGCTGTTTTTT. As protein: CASSMSSGSSNTGELFF.

The chain combines TRBV19 with TRBJ2-1; 8 positions agree with TRBD2. V shed 10 bases and J 12 bases; nucleotides not matched to a gene: 17. Germline CDR1 LNHDA, CDR2 SQIVND (reference sequence). The CDR3 sequence is 14 residues long. The CDR3 is CATRDTGAGEGQFF. The CDR3 DNA sequence: TGTGCCACTCGAGATACTGGAGCGGGAGAGGGGCAGTTCTTC.

This clone is a singleton in its sample. The chain employs TRBV15 and TRBJ2-1, with D perhaps TRBD2 (6 bases). V lost 5 bases and J lost 0, with 11 bases in between. Germline CDR1 is LNHNV and CDR2 is YYDKDF (reference sequence). This CDR3 region has 15 residues. Here the CDR3 DNA reads TGTGCCACCAGCCTCTACGGGGGCTCCTACAATGAGCAGTTCTTC. This gives the protein CATSLYGGSYNEQFF. The variable domain in full, completed from reference TRBV15 and TRBJ2-1, reads DAMVIQNPRYQVTQFGKPVTLSCSQTLNHNVMYWYQQKSSQAPKLLFHYYDKDFNNEADTPDNFQSRRPNTSFCFLDIRSPGLGDTAMYLCATSLYGGSYNEQFFGPGTRLTVL.

V and J are TRBV4-2 and TRBJ1-1; D not certain. The CDR3 has 12 amino acids. Trimming removed 2 bases at V and 8 bases at J, with 9 bases between. Per germline, CDR1 LGHNA and CDR2 YNFKEQ. CDR3 region: CASSQYRAEAFF. In nucleotides, the CDR3 is TGTGCCAGCAGCCAATACAGAGCCGAAGCTTTCTTT.

This clone was seen a handful of times. The chain is built from TRBV28 and TRBJ1-5, with 9 bases aligning to TRBD1. Germline lookup yields CDR1 MDHEN and CDR2 SYDVKM. After removal of 6 bases from V and 4 bases from J, the junction contained 7 bases not matched to a gene. The CDR3 sequence is 15 residues long. CDR3 nucleotides: TGTGCCAGCAGGCCCGGGACAGGGCCAAATCAGCCCCAGCATTTT. It codes for CASRPGTGPNQPQHF.

The V and J genes are TRBV9 and TRBJ2-6; possible D gene TRBD2, 6 bases. There are 17 residues in the CDR3. V shed 3 bases and J shed 0 bases, with 13 bases lying between them. Germline V gene sequence: CDR1 SGDLS, CDR2 YYNGEE. The CDR3 here is CASSDSGDDSGANVLTF. The CDR3 coding sequence is TGTGCCAGCAGCGACTCGGGGGACGACTCTGGGGCCAACGTCCTGACTTTC.

The chain combines TRBV29-1 with TRBJ1-2; TRBD1 aligns across 7 bases. CDR1 and CDR2 from the germline V gene are SQVTM and ANQGSEA. CDR3 length: 14 residues. Unmatched junction bases numbered 11, after V lost 6 bases and J lost 4 bases. CDR3 loop: CSVPSGQVIYGYTF. For the CDR3, the DNA is TGCAGCGTCCCTTCAGGACAGGTTATCTATGGCTACACCTTC.

This rearrangement joins TRBV5-1 to TRBJ2-7; 9 nucleotides align to TRBD2. This CDR3 spans 16 amino acids. Germline assignment: CDR1 SGHRS and CDR2 YFSETQ. V lost 3 bases to trimming and J lost 3 bases; unmatched junction nucleotides: 10. CDR3 sequence (DNA): TGCGCCAGCAGCTCAACTGAGCGGGAGGCCGTCTACGAGCAGTACTTC. Amino acid sequence: CASSSTEREAVYEQYF.

This chain uses TRBV9 with TRBJ2-1, with D possibly matching TRBD2 (6 bases). V was shortened by 0 bases and J by 5 bases, with 12 bases between the two germline ends. This CDR3 has 15 residues. CDR1 is SGDLS, CDR2 YYNGEE, per germline. The CDR3 DNA reads as TGTGCCAGCAGCGTAGATCCGGGAGAGAACAATGAGCAGTTCTTC. This gives the protein CASSVDPGENNEQFF.

This clone was observed a single time. V gene TRBV7-3 combines with J gene TRBJ2-6; 14 nucleotides line up with TRBD2. Germline V lookup: CDR1 SGHTA, CDR2 FQGTGA. The CDR3 sequence is 20 residues long. J was trimmed by 2 bases and V by 0 bases; bases with no gene match: 6. This CDR3 reads CASSLTGTSGGRPGANVLTF. CDR3 nucleotides: TGTGCCAGCAGCTTAACCGGGACTAGCGGGGGAAGGCCTGGGGCCAACGTCCTGACTTTC.

This sequence joins TRBV29-1 and TRBJ2-7, with 10 nucleotides matching TRBD2. V lost 1 base, J lost 5 bases, and 17 bases stayed unmatched. Per germline, CDR1 SQVTM and CDR2 ANQGSEA. This CDR3 is 18 amino acids long. In nucleotides, the CDR3 is TGCAGCGTTGAAGGGGAGCTAGCGGGAGAATTTCGGAAGGACGAGCAGTACTTC. It is translated as CSVEGELAGEFRKDEQYF.

This rearrangement joins TRBV6-1 to TRBJ2-7, with TRBD2 matching 9 bases. The CDR3 runs to 15 residues. V lost 1 base to trimming and J lost 6 bases; unmatched junction nucleotides: 7. Germline V gives CDR1 MNHNS, CDR2 SASEGT. As DNA, the CDR3 is TGTGCCAGCAGTGAAGTAGCGGGAGAATGGAGCGAGCAGTACTTC. Translated, it gives CASSEVAGEWSEQYF.

CDR3 in DNA: TGTGCCAGCAGCTGGGGACTTTACAATGAGCAGTTCTTC. Protein: CASSWGLYNEQFF. The chain combines TRBV7-9 with TRBJ2-1; TRBD2 is a possible D gene (6 bases). This CDR3 is 13 amino acids long. Germline V gene sequence: CDR1 SEHNR, CDR2 FQNEAQ (reference sequence). V was pared by 4 bases and J by 4 bases, with 8 bases between.

The chain combines TRBV29-1 with TRBJ1-5, with D unclear. Germline V gives CDR1 SQVTM, CDR2 ANQGSEA. The CDR3 loop spans 13 amino acids. V lost 2 bases and J 3 bases, leaving 8 bases between the germline ends. In nucleotides, the CDR3 is TGCAGCGTTGAAATGGGCCTCAATCAGCCCCAGCATTTT. Encoded protein: CSVEMGLNQPQHF.

The chain links TRBV30 to TRBJ2-1; TRBD1 matches at 9 bases. This CDR3 is built from 14 residues. The germline gives CDR1 GTSNPN, CDR2 SVGIG (reference sequence). V lost 2 bases to trimming and J lost 9 bases; unmatched junction nucleotides: 8. CDR3 residues: CAWSRDREISEQFF. DNA for the CDR3: TGTGCCTGGAGTCGGGACAGGGAGATAAGTGAGCAGTTCTTC.

CDR3: CASSLFAGETQYF. CDR3 DNA: TGTGCCAGCAGTTTATTCGCAGGAGAGACCCAGTACTTC. The gene calls are TRBV27 and TRBJ2-5; unclear D gene. CDR1 is MNHEY and CDR2 is SMNVEV in the germline V gene (reference sequence). CDR3 size: 13 residues. Between the trimmed V and J ends, which lost 1 base and 4 bases, there was a span of 7 bases.

The chain has TRBV7-2 and TRBJ2-3; weak D call: TRBD2 (5 bases). The CDR3 is 16 amino acids. The germline V and J ends were trimmed by 2 bases and 4 bases, with 16 bases remaining between them. The V gene's germline CDR1 is SGHTA and CDR2 FQGNSA. The CDR3 DNA follows: TGTGCCAGCAGCTTAAAAATTGGCTACGGGGCAGATACGCAGTATTTT. Translation: CASSLKIGYGADTQYF.

This chain uses TRBV6-6 with TRBJ1-2; no clear D gene. CDR1 and CDR2 (germline): MNHNY, SVGAGI (reference sequence). V lost 4 bases and J 6 bases, leaving 9 bases between the germline ends. The CDR3 is 12 residues long. The CDR3 loop is CASSLTTDGYTF. The CDR3 DNA reads as TGTGCCAGCAGTTTGACAACTGATGGCTACACCTTC.

This chain joins TRBV28 and TRBJ2-1; 10 nucleotides agree with TRBD1. The V and J ends lost 3 bases and 3 bases, in that order; junction bases with no gene match: 2. This CDR3 is built from 15 residues. CDR1 and CDR2 (germline): MDHEN, SYDVKM. CDR3 residues: CASSFRDRGYNEQFF. CDR3 sequence (DNA): TGTGCCAGCAGTTTCAGGGACAGGGGCTACAATGAGCAGTTCTTC.

V gene TRBV9 combines with J gene TRBJ2-1, with TRBD2 identical over 8 bases. The CDR3 has 17 amino acids. J lost 0 bases, V lost 0 bases, and 5 bases had no gene match. Per germline, CDR1 SGDLS and CDR2 YYNGEE. The CDR3 here is CASSVALAGFSYNEQFF. Written as DNA, the CDR3 is TGTGCCAGCAGCGTAGCTCTAGCGGGTTTCTCCTACAATGAGCAGTTCTTC.

As to this clone: The junction shows a germline mismatch at one end, possibly a read error. The J gene is TRBJ1-4, the V gene TRBV2, with 8 bases fitting TRBD1. CDR1 and CDR2 from the germline V gene are SNHLY and FYNNEI. This CDR3 contains 15 residues. The CDR3 loop is CASSTQGAHPRLWIF. For the CDR3, the DNA is TGTGCCAGCAGTACCCAGGGGGCGCATCCCCGGCTATGGATTTTT.

This rearrangement joins TRBV28 to TRBJ1-2; 7 nucleotides agree with TRBD1. V gave up 4 bases and J gave up 8 bases; unmatched junction bases: 7. The CDR3 consists of 13 residues. Per germline, CDR1 MDHEN and CDR2 SYDVKM. CDR3 in amino acids: CASSSDRKGGYTF. The CDR3 coding sequence is TGTGCCAGCAGTTCGGACAGGAAGGGAGGCTACACCTTC.